The entry that follows covers one T cell receptor beta chain sequence. Its antigen remains unidentified. The data are from a study of T cell responses to AZD1222 COVID-19 vaccine. Method: immunoSEQ multiplex PCR; TCRdb's copy keeps in-frame clones and lacks some. The table shows about 170,000 clones, with over 85% occurring only once. Findings and caveats of the study: Clonal diversity may have been underestimated in mostly white British donors.

CDR1 is MRHNA and CDR2 is SNTAGT in the germline V gene. The CDR3 has 16 amino acids. V lost 5 bases and J lost 1, with 14 bases in between. The chain couples TRBV6-4 to TRBJ2-2; tentative D call: TRBD1 (6 bases). The source material was peripheral blood, sampled on day 0 of AZD1222 vaccination. The sequence derives from an adult in good health. The CDR3 reads CASSLTGTQNTGELFF. CDR3 coding DNA: TGTGCCAGCAGTCTAACAGGGACACAGAACACCGGGGAGCTGTTTTTT.